The 29 T cell receptor beta chains presented below share a single source sample, sequenced in a study of Tregs in tolerant kidney transplant recipients. Libraries were prepared by immunoSEQ multiplex PCR; TCRdb keeps only in-frame clonotypes and omits some of them. The sample holds some 250,000 clones, approximately 84% seen once. Sequencing was performed on CD4+ T cells from blood. All receptors come from a human donor in good health.

The chain employs TRBV7-2 and TRBJ2-2; weak D call: TRBD1 (6 bases). Trimming shortened V by 5 bases and J by 3 bases, and 13 bases separated the two germline ends. The V gene's germline CDR1 is SGHTA and CDR2 FQGNSA. This CDR3 comprises 15 residues. In DNA, the CDR3 is TGTGCCAGCAGCCCCCCAACAGGGTACACCGGGGAGCTGTTTTTT. This encodes CASSPPTGYTGELFF.

This chain connects TRBV7-8 to TRBJ1-2; D is undetermined. V was pared by 5 bases and J by 4 bases, with 11 bases between. CDR1 is SGHVS and CDR2 is FQNEAQ in the germline V gene. The CDR3 spans 13 residues. As DNA, the CDR3 is TGTGCCAGCAGCGGCCGGGTGACCTATGGCTACACCTTC. Its protein product is CASSGRVTYGYTF.

The rearrangement joins TRBV11-2 to TRBJ1-2; the D is unclear. V dropped 8 bases and J dropped 8 bases, with 15 bases sitting between them. Germline loops: CDR1 SGHAT, CDR2 FQNNGV. The CDR3 runs 12 residues. The CDR3, as DNA: TGTGCCAGCGGTTTAGGGCGCGGAGGCTACACCTTC. Protein: CASGLGRGGYTF.

The gene calls are TRBV7-8 and TRBJ1-4; D perhaps matches TRBD1 (5 bases). Germline assignment: CDR1 SGHVS and CDR2 FQNEAQ. This CDR3 spans 16 amino acids. With 2 bases removed from V and 8 bases from J, the gap between germline ends came to 18 bases. The CDR3, as DNA: TGTGCCAGCAGCTTATTCATAGGGCAGGGTGGCGAAAAACTGTTTTTT. Amino acid sequence: CASSLFIGQGGEKLFF.

This clone has a handful of counts. V is TRBV19 and J is TRBJ2-7; the match to TRBD1 covers 7 bases. Germline V gene data show CDR1 as LNHDA and CDR2 as SQIVND (reference sequence). Trimming took 5 bases from V and 7 from J; bases not matched to a gene: 8. CDR3 length: 13 residues. The CDR3 coding sequence is TGTGCCAGTAGTTGGGACAGAAGAGGTGAGCAGTACTTC. Protein sequence: CASSWDRRGEQYF.

J is TRBJ2-7 and V is TRBV14; the D is unclear. The germline V gene has CDR1 SGHDN and CDR2 FVKESK. The ends were cut back, 3 bases at V and 6 bases at J, with 15 bases in the middle. The CDR3 totals 14 residues. DNA for the CDR3: TGTGCCAGCAGCCAGCCGGGCTCCTTGGGCGAGCAGTACTTC. It codes for CASSQPGSLGEQYF.

The table lists this clone with a few counts. This chain joins TRBV18 and TRBJ1-2; TRBD1 is a possible D gene (5 bases). Germline V gene lookup returns CDR1 KGHSH and CDR2 LQKENI. The CDR3 sequence is 15 residues long. V lost 3 bases to trimming and J lost 3 bases, with 14 bases between them. CDR3 loop: CASSPVAGKDYGYTF. The CDR3 DNA sequence: TGTGCCAGCTCACCGGTGGCAGGGAAAGACTATGGCTACACCTTC.

V is TRBV30 and J is TRBJ2-1; 10 nucleotides align to TRBD1. The V gene's germline CDR1 is GTSNPN and CDR2 SVGIG (reference sequence). Losses at the gene ends were 4 bases for V and 9 bases for J; bases not matched to a gene: 9. The CDR3 covers 14 residues. This chain's CDR3 is CAWTGQGLFGEQFF. DNA for the CDR3: TGTGCCTGGACGGGACAGGGGCTTTTTGGTGAGCAGTTCTTC.

The gene calls are TRBV7-3 and TRBJ2-5; tentatively, D is TRBD1 or TRBD2 (5 bases each). V was pared by 2 bases and J by 5 bases, with 9 bases between. Germline-derived CDR1 and CDR2 are SGHTA and FQGTGA. CDR3 size: 13 residues. Here the CDR3 reads CASSLGGTETQYF. CDR3 coding DNA: TGTGCCAGCAGCTTAGGGGGTACGGAGACCCAGTACTTC.

This chain joins TRBV14 and TRBJ1-2; D may be TRBD1 (6 bases). The V gene lost 2 bases and the J gene lost 1 base, with 11 bases spanning the gap. The CDR3 consists of 15 residues. Germline V gene lookup returns CDR1 SGHDN and CDR2 FVKESK. The CDR3 coding sequence is TGTGCCAGCAGCCAACAGACAGGACGTAACTATGGCTACACCTTC. Encoded protein: CASSQQTGRNYGYTF.

The V call is TRBV6-5, the J call TRBJ2-2; D not resolved. The CDR3 is 15 residues long. Germline values: CDR1 MNHEY, CDR2 SVGAGI. Trimming shortened V by 3 bases and J by 1 base, and 9 bases separated the two germline ends. The CDR3, as DNA: TGTGCCAGCAGTTATGGGATGGGGAACACCGGGGAGCTGTTTTTT. Its protein product is CASSYGMGNTGELFF.

V usage is TRBV11-2 and J usage is TRBJ2-2; 14 nucleotides line up with TRBD2. Germline V gene data show CDR1 as SGHAT and CDR2 as FQNNGV. Trimming removed 1 base from V and 7 bases from J; junction bases left unmatched: 11. This CDR3 spans 19 amino acids. CDR3 amino acids: CASSLGSWRLAGGHGELFF. The CDR3, as DNA: TGTGCCAGCAGCTTAGGAAGTTGGAGACTAGCGGGGGGGCACGGGGAGCTGTTTTTT.

V and J are TRBV5-1 and TRBJ1-4, with D possibly matching TRBD1 (5 bases). The CDR3 contains 16 residues. Germline V CDR1 and CDR2: SGHRS, YFSETQ. V was cut by 0 bases and J by 3 bases, with 12 bases left in between. The CDR3 loop is CASSLGGEWANEKLFF. CDR3 in DNA: TGCGCCAGCAGCTTGGGAGGGGAGTGGGCTAATGAAAAACTGTTTTTT.

The genes are TRBV16 and TRBJ1-2, with TRBD1 matching over 9 bases. Germline V gives CDR1 KGHSY, CDR2 FQNENV. This CDR3 is built from 18 residues. The J segment lost 4 bases and the V segment lost 4 bases, leaving 16 bases of the junction unmatched. CDR3 sequence reads: CASSLPGTGTFSSYGYTF. CDR3 sequence (DNA): TGTGCCAGCAGCCTTCCCGGGACAGGGACCTTCAGTTCCTATGGCTACACCTTC.

The V gene is TRBV30, the J gene TRBJ2-7; D is uncertain. Germline V gene lookup returns CDR1 GTSNPN and CDR2 SVGIG (reference sequence). This CDR3 has 12 residues. Trimming cost V 4 bases and J 1 base, with 8 bases left between them. CDR3 sequence: CAWKEGSYEQYF. In nucleotides, the CDR3 is TGTGCCTGGAAGGAAGGTTCCTACGAGCAGTACTTC. Supplemented by reference TRBV30 and TRBJ2-7, the full variable domain reads SQTIHQWPATLVQPVGSPLSLECTVEGTSNPNLYWYRQAAGRGLQLLFYSVGIGQISSEVPQNLSASRPQDRQFILSSKKLLLSDSGFYLCAWKEGSYEQYFGPGTRLTVT.

This clone was detected once. The CDR3 bases are TGTGCCAGCAGTTACTCCGCTGCGGCTCCGGGCTTATACTTC. Translating gives CASSYSAAAPGLYF. This chain connects TRBV6-6 to TRBJ2-7; no firm D call. The CDR3 is 14 amino acids. Trimming took 0 bases from V and 13 from J, leaving 19 bases between them. The germline gives CDR1 MNHNY, CDR2 SVGAGI (reference sequence).

The rearrangement uses TRBV2 and TRBJ2-7; tentatively, D is TRBD2 (5 bases). The CDR3 is 16 residues long. Per germline, CDR1 SNHLY and CDR2 FYNNEI. V was shortened by 3 bases and J by 0 bases, with 15 bases between the two germline ends. The CDR3 coding sequence is TGTGCCAGCAGTGAGCCTGGTCCGAGCGGCTCCTACGAGCAGTACTTC. Its translation is CASSEPGPSGSYEQYF.

The rearrangement uses TRBV11-1 and TRBJ2-2; 9 bases line up with TRBD2. The CDR3 spans 16 residues. CDR1 is SGHAT and CDR2 is FQDESV in the germline V gene (reference sequence). V shed 5 bases and J 1 base; nucleotides not matched to a gene: 5. CDR3 amino acids: CASSQTSGVNTGELFF. The CDR3 DNA sequence: TGTGCCAGCAGCCAGACTAGCGGTGTGAACACCGGGGAGCTGTTTTTT. The full variable domain, completed using reference TRBV11-1 and TRBJ2-2, is EAEVAQSPRYKITEKSQAVAFWCDPISGHATLYWYRQILGQGPELLVQFQDESVVDDSQLPKDRFSAERLKGVDSTLKIQPAELGDSAMYLCASSQTSGVNTGELFFGEGSRLTVL.

The rearrangement uses TRBV18 and TRBJ2-1, with D perhaps matching TRBD2 (6 bases). Deletions cut 8 bases from V and 8 bases from J, with 16 bases between. The CDR3 runs 13 residues. Germline values: CDR1 KGHSH, CDR2 LQKENI. CDR3 sequence reads: CASTPLASDEQFF. The CDR3 DNA reads as TGTGCCAGCACTCCTCTAGCGTCAGATGAGCAGTTCTTC.

Comments on this clone: This sample also contains other DNA sequences that code for the same CDR3. The chain links TRBV7-9 to TRBJ1-5, with 8 positions matching TRBD1. There are 18 residues in the CDR3. V lost 5 bases, J lost 2 bases, and 14 bases stayed unmatched. Per germline, CDR1 SEHNR and CDR2 FQNEAQ (reference sequence). CDR3 amino acids: CASSPIPTDRVGNQPQHF. Here the CDR3 DNA reads TGTGCCAGCAGCCCGATTCCCACGGACAGGGTAGGCAATCAGCCCCAGCATTTT.

The J gene is TRBJ2-1, the V gene TRBV4-2, with TRBD2 matching over 8 bases. In germline, CDR1 is LGHNA, CDR2 YNFKEQ. Trimming took 3 bases from V and 3 from J; bases not matched to a gene: 7. This CDR3 spans 16 amino acids. CDR3 sequence: CASSHRGGPSYNEQFF. DNA for the CDR3: TGTGCCAGCAGCCACCGGGGGGGCCCGAGCTACAATGAGCAGTTCTTC.

The rearrangement joins TRBV2 to TRBJ1-5, with D perhaps matching TRBD1 (5 bases). The germline V and J ends were trimmed by 4 bases and 6 bases, with 10 bases remaining between them. Germline lookup yields CDR1 SNHLY and CDR2 FYNNEI. The CDR3 consists of 13 residues. The DNA for the CDR3 is TGTGCCAGCAGTGTACAGGTGGTTCAGCCCCAGCATTTT. Protein product: CASSVQVVQPQHF.

The chain recombines TRBV7-9 with TRBJ2-1, with TRBD1 matching over 10 bases. The CDR3 is made up of 15 amino acids. Germline-derived CDR1 and CDR2 are SEHNR and FQNEAQ (reference sequence). Trimming took 9 bases from V and 3 from J; bases not matched to a gene: 8. As DNA, the CDR3 is TGTGCCAGTGAGGGGGGACAGGGGAACTACAATGAGCAGTTCTTC. Translation gives CASEGGQGNYNEQFF.

The V gene is TRBV19, the J gene TRBJ1-2; TRBD1 agrees at 7 bases. The junction had 5 bases not matched to a gene; V was cut back by 3 bases and J by 4 bases. The CDR3 contains 14 residues. The germline CDR1 and CDR2 sequences are LNHDA and SQIVND (reference sequence). In DNA, the CDR3 is TGTGCCAGTAGTATCCGGAGGGGGCCCTATGGCTACACCTTC. Translating gives CASSIRRGPYGYTF. The full variable domain, its missing parts supplied by reference TRBV19 and TRBJ1-2, is DGGITQSPKYLFRKEGQNVTLSCEQNLNHDAMYWYRQDPGQGLRLIYYSQIVNDFQKGDIAEGYSVSREKKESFPLTVTSAQKNPTAFYLCASSIRRGPYGYTFGSGTRLTVV.

The chain carries TRBV5-4 and TRBJ2-5; D possibly corresponds to TRBD1 (6 bases). Looked up from germline, CDR1 is SGHNT and CDR2 is YYREEE (reference sequence). This CDR3 contains 15 residues. With 5 bases removed from V and 5 bases from J, the gap between germline ends came to 19 bases. The CDR3 region is CASSYPGQNGETQYF. For the CDR3, the DNA is TGTGCCAGCAGTTATCCGGGACAAAATGGGGAGACCCAGTACTTC.

The rearrangement links TRBV29-1 to TRBJ2-1, with a possible D match to TRBD1 (6 bases). The V end lost 4 bases, the J end lost 0 bases, and 13 bases lay between the germline ends. CDR1 is SQVTM, CDR2 ANQGSEA, per germline. This CDR3 has 15 residues. The CDR3 reads CSVGQGRSSYNEQFF. The CDR3 DNA reads as TGCAGCGTTGGGCAGGGGCGGAGCTCCTACAATGAGCAGTTCTTC.

V is TRBV4-2 and J is TRBJ2-5, with 15 bases aligning to TRBD2. V trimming: 4 bases; J trimming: 5 bases; junction bases outside the gene matches: 8. Germline lookup yields CDR1 LGHNA and CDR2 YNFKEQ. CDR3 size: 17 residues. The CDR3: CASSPGLAGGAGETQYF. As DNA, the CDR3 is TGTGCCAGCAGCCCAGGACTAGCGGGGGGGGCCGGGGAGACCCAGTACTTC.

Written as DNA, the CDR3 is TGTGCCAGCAGCTTAATGAGTTCAGGGACGGGCGGCGAGCAGTACTTC. This codes for CASSLMSSGTGGEQYF. The rearrangement joins TRBV7-3 to TRBJ2-7; possibly TRBD1 or TRBD2 for D (5 bases each). CDR1 SGHTA and CDR2 FQGTGA come from the germline V gene. Trimming stripped 1 base from V and 6 bases from J, with 19 bases between. This CDR3 spans 16 amino acids.

Points on this clone: At one end, the junction sequence differs from germline, possibly due to a read error. The chain carries TRBV19 and TRBJ1-5; D remains ambiguous. The CDR3 contains 13 residues. In germline, CDR1 is LNHDA, CDR2 SQIVND (reference sequence). The CDR3 region is CASADSSNQPQHF. CDR3 coding DNA: TGCGCCTCGGCGGACTCTAGCAATCAGCCCCAGCATTTT.